The 27 T cell receptor beta chains below come from one sample, sequenced in a study of type 1 regulatory T cells. TCRdb passed the reads through MiXCR, listing each CDR3 protein once. The sample contains around 69,000 distinct CDR3 sequences, around 57% of which appear only once. Their antigen targets remain unknown. The sequenced material came from cultured T cells, either the whole culture or a sorted T cell fraction (not recorded which). The sample's subset: Tr1-enriched cell product generated in vitro against host alloantigens. The receptors come from a human donor in good health.

This clonotype was found a few times. This chain uses TRBV12-3 or TRBV12-4 with TRBJ2-1; 11 bases fit TRBD2. The V segment lost 7 bases and the J segment 4 bases; nucleotides outside the gene matches: 9. The CDR3 has 16 residues. CDR3 residues: CASTRLAGLNYNEQFF. The DNA for the CDR3 is TGTGCCAGCACTCGACTAGCGGGGCTTAATTACAATGAGCAGTTCTTC.

The chain carries TRBV27 and TRBJ2-3; the D is unclear. There are 13 residues in the CDR3. The V gene lost 3 bases and the J gene lost 5 bases, with 9 bases spanning the gap. Germline CDR1 is MNHEY and CDR2 is SMNVEV (reference sequence). The CDR3 reads CASSFTMGDTQYF. CDR3 DNA sequence: TGTGCCAGCAGTTTCACCATGGGAGATACGCAGTATTTT.

This sequence joins TRBV27 and TRBJ1-5; 7 bases line up with TRBD1. CDR1 is MNHEY and CDR2 is SMNVEV in the germline V gene (reference sequence). CDR3 length: 14 residues. With 0 bases clipped from V and 7 bases from J, the junction kept 3 bases outside the gene matches. CDR3 nucleotide sequence: TGTGCCAGCAGTTTATCGAGGGGGCCCCAGCCCCAGCATTTT. It yields the protein CASSLSRGPQPQHF.

For the CDR3, the DNA is TGTGCCAGCTCACCAGGGACAGGAAGCTCTGGAAACACCATATATTTT. This translates into CASSPGTGSSGNTIYF. The chain links TRBV18 to TRBJ1-3, with 8 bases matching TRBD1. Losses at the gene ends were 2 bases for V and 0 bases for J; bases not matched to a gene: 3. The CDR3 loop spans 16 amino acids. Looked up from germline, CDR1 is KGHSH and CDR2 is LQKENI.

This clonotype was detected only a few times. The chain recombines TRBV20-1 with TRBJ2-7; 13 nucleotides agree with TRBD2. This CDR3 is built from 16 residues. V shed 0 bases and J 7 bases; nucleotides not matched to a gene: 9. The germline gives CDR1 DFQATT, CDR2 SNEGSKA (reference sequence). CDR3 nucleotides: TGCAGTGCTAGAGATCCCGGACTAGCGGGAGTGAGGGAGCAGTACTTC. Protein: CSARDPGLAGVREQYF.

The gene calls are TRBV3-1 and TRBJ1-2; no definite D call. This CDR3 is built from 11 residues. The V and J ends lost 3 bases and 7 bases respectively, with 6 bases between them. CDR1 and CDR2 from the germline V gene are LGHDT and YNNKEL (reference sequence). The CDR3 nucleotides read TGTGCCAGCAGCCAGAATAGTGGCTACACCTTC. Its translation: CASSQNSGYTF. Looking up the rest from reference TRBV3-1 and TRBJ1-2 gives the full variable domain: DTAVSQTPKYLVTQMGNDKSIKCEQNLGHDTMYWYKQDSKKFLKIMFSYNNKELIINETVPNRFSPKSPDKAHLNLHINSLELGDSAVYFCASSQNSGYTFGSGTRLTVV.

The gene calls are TRBV29-1 and TRBJ1-1; D might be TRBD1 (6 bases). V lost 4 bases, J lost 5 bases, and 8 bases lay in between. The CDR3 has 11 amino acids. Germline CDR1 is SQVTM and CDR2 is ANQGSEA. CDR3 sequence: CSVAGVTEAFF. The CDR3 coding sequence is TGCAGCGTTGCAGGGGTTACTGAAGCTTTCTTT. Looking up the rest from reference TRBV29-1 and TRBJ1-1 gives the full variable domain: SAVISQKPSRDICQRGTSLTIQCQVDSQVTMMFWYRQQPGQSLTLIATANQGSEATYESGFVIDKFPISRPNLTFSTLTVSNMSPEDSSIYLCSVAGVTEAFFGQGTRLTVV.

The chain has TRBV10-3 and TRBJ2-7, with 8 bases lining up with TRBD1. The CDR3 is 16 amino acids. V gave up 0 bases and J gave up 3 bases; unmatched junction bases: 7. The germline CDR1 and CDR2 sequences are ENHRY and SYGVKD. CDR3 DNA sequence: TGTGCCATCAGTGAGTCTGTCAGGGGGCAATTCTACGAGCAGTACTTC. Protein: CAISESVRGQFYEQYF.

V gene TRBV14 combines with J gene TRBJ2-4; D gene uncertain. This CDR3 comprises 15 residues. Germline CDR1 is SGHDN and CDR2 is FVKESK. V was shortened by 1 base and J by 6 bases, with 13 bases between the two germline ends. The CDR3 reads CASSQAGIFGNIQYF. CDR3 sequence (DNA): TGTGCCAGCAGCCAAGCAGGAATCTTCGGAAACATTCAGTACTTC.

The chain recombines TRBV5-1 with TRBJ2-1; D may be TRBD1 (5 bases). Germline CDR1 reads SGHRS; CDR2 reads YFSETQ. The germline V and J ends were trimmed by 6 bases and 7 bases, with 17 bases remaining between them. The CDR3 runs 14 residues. The CDR3 DNA follows: TGCGCCAGCAACCCAAGATCGGACACGAATGAGCAGTTCTTC. It yields the protein CASNPRSDTNEQFF.

CDR3 nucleotides: TGCAGTGCTACCGGTCTGCGTCTAGCGGGACCTCTGGCGGGCTACGAGCAGTACTTC. It translates to CSATGLRLAGPLAGYEQYF. The chain joins TRBV20-1 to TRBJ2-7, with 9 bases identical to TRBD2. The ends lost 4 bases at V and 3 bases at J; junction bases unmatched: 22. The CDR3 loop spans 19 amino acids. Looked up from germline, CDR1 is DFQATT and CDR2 is SNEGSKA (reference sequence).

V is TRBV19 and J is TRBJ2-5, with 7 bases identical to TRBD1. Losses at the gene ends were 6 bases for V and 5 bases for J; bases not matched to a gene: 6. Germline V lookup: CDR1 LNHDA, CDR2 SQIVND (reference sequence). CDR3 length: 13 residues. The CDR3 spells CASRGQFMETQYF. CDR3 sequence (DNA): TGTGCCAGTAGGGGACAGTTTATGGAGACCCAGTACTTC.

This chain links TRBV6-2 or TRBV6-3 with TRBJ2-1, with TRBD1 matching over 7 bases. The trim removed 6 bases at V and 8 bases at J, leaving 10 bases unmatched. Per the germline V gene, CDR1 is MNHEY and CDR2 is SVGEGT. The CDR3 runs to 14 residues. Here the CDR3 reads CASSFGTARDEQFF. The CDR3 DNA reads as TGTGCCAGCAGCTTCGGGACAGCGAGAGATGAGCAGTTCTTC.

This clonotype was picked up a small number of times. This chain joins TRBV5-1 and TRBJ2-7; unclear D gene. This CDR3 has 15 residues. Germline-derived CDR1 and CDR2 are SGHRS and YFSETQ. Deletions cut 4 bases from V and 7 bases from J, with 21 bases between. In DNA, the CDR3 is TGCGCCAGCAGCACTTTGACTGGACCCGATGGGGAGCAGTACTTC. It codes for CASSTLTGPDGEQYF.

This clonotype was detected only once. This CDR3 is missing its conserved last phenylalanine or tryptophan, likely due to a read error. The chain has TRBV28 and TRBJ1-6, with 7 positions matching TRBD1. The CDR3 has 14 residues. Trimming took 5 bases from V and 7 from J; bases not matched to a gene: 5. From germline, CDR1 is MDHEN and CDR2 SYDVKM. The CDR3 DNA is TGTGCCAGCAGTAAAGGGACAGCAAATTCACCCCTCCACTTA. Its protein is CASSKGTANSPLHL.

This clonotype was recorded a few times. This chain links TRBV18 with TRBJ2-7; 7 bases match TRBD1. CDR1 is KGHSH, CDR2 LQKENI, per germline. This CDR3 has 14 amino acids. V was clipped by 3 bases and J by 0 bases; unmatched bases: 2. CDR3 amino acids: CASSPRGSSYEQYF. In DNA form, the CDR3 reads TGTGCCAGCTCACCCAGGGGGAGCTCCTACGAGCAGTACTTC.

The chain recombines TRBV5-1 with TRBJ1-1, with a possible D match to TRBD1 (6 bases). There are 13 residues in the CDR3. Germline lookup yields CDR1 SGHRS and CDR2 YFSETQ. Trimming took 0 bases from V and 8 from J, leaving 11 bases between them. CDR3 loop: CASSLEVGQEAFF. The CDR3 DNA reads TGCGCCAGCAGCTTGGAGGTGGGACAAGAAGCTTTCTTT.

The rearrangement links TRBV7-2 to TRBJ2-5; 7 bases are shared with TRBD1. The junction had 7 bases not matched to a gene; V was cut back by 7 bases and J by 5 bases. This CDR3 region has 13 residues. Germline V gene lookup returns CDR1 SGHTA and CDR2 FQGNSA. This CDR3 reads CASTRGSIETQYF. The CDR3 DNA sequence: TGTGCCAGCACCAGGGGGTCGATTGAGACCCAGTACTTC. The variable domain in full, with the rest retrieved from reference TRBV7-2 and TRBJ2-5, is GAGVSQSPSNKVTEKGKDVELRCDPISGHTALYWYRQSLGQGLEFLIYFQGNSAPDKSGLPSDRFSAERTGGSVSTLTIQRTQQEDSAVYLCASTRGSIETQYFGPGTRLLVL.

The V and J genes are TRBV7-9 and TRBJ2-5, with TRBD1 matching 7 bases. The CDR3 runs 14 residues. After removal of 4 bases from V and 4 bases from J, the junction contained 6 bases not matched to a gene. The germline V gene encodes CDR1 SEHNR and CDR2 FQNEAQ (reference sequence). CDR3 region: CASSSYRGGETQYF. CDR3 DNA: TGTGCCAGCAGCTCGTACAGGGGTGGAGAGACCCAGTACTTC.

In its sample, this clonotype was seen a few times. This chain uses TRBV28 with TRBJ2-1, with D uncertain. The CDR3 is 13 residues long. Trimming took off 1 base at V and 9 bases at J, with 10 bases between the two ends. Looked up from germline, CDR1 is MDHEN and CDR2 is SYDVKM. The CDR3 loop is CASSLSPVGEQFF. In nucleotides, the CDR3 is TGTGCCAGCAGTTTATCCCCTGTCGGTGAGCAGTTCTTC.

The V and J genes are TRBV20-1 and TRBJ2-7; the D gene is possibly TRBD2 (6 bases). V shed 0 bases and J shed 5 bases, with 14 bases lying between them. Germline V gives CDR1 DFQATT, CDR2 SNEGSKA (reference sequence). This CDR3 has 14 amino acids. CDR3 DNA: TGCAGTGCTAGAGATGGGGGGAGAAGGAACGAGCAGTACTTC. Protein product: CSARDGGRRNEQYF.

This clonotype was counted between two and nine times. V usage is TRBV5-5 and J usage is TRBJ2-1; 7 nucleotides align to TRBD2. The junction had 6 bases not matched to a gene; V was cut back by 0 bases and J by 6 bases. CDR3 length: 15 amino acids. Germline-derived CDR1 and CDR2 are SGHKS and YYEKEE (reference sequence). The DNA of the CDR3 is TGTGCCAGCAGCTTGGCCGTAGCGGGCCTCAATGAGCAGTTCTTC. It codes for CASSLAVAGLNEQFF.

The chain employs TRBV20-1 and TRBJ2-1, with 11 nucleotides matching TRBD1. Per germline, CDR1 DFQATT and CDR2 SNEGSKA (reference sequence). The trim removed 6 bases at V and 9 bases at J, leaving 10 bases unmatched. The CDR3 is 14 amino acids. The CDR3 region has the DNA TGCAGTGCCGAGGGGGGACAGGGGGGCGGTGAGCAGTTCTTC. Protein product: CSAEGGQGGGEQFF.

This chain links TRBV20-1 with TRBJ2-7, with D unresolved. The CDR3 is 15 residues long. V lost 3 bases to trimming and J lost 3 bases, with 18 bases between them. CDR1 DFQATT and CDR2 SNEGSKA come from the germline V gene (reference sequence). The CDR3 region is CSASSAVPPFYEQYF. The DNA of the CDR3 is TGCAGTGCTAGTTCGGCAGTGCCGCCCTTCTACGAGCAGTACTTC.

The chain joins TRBV6-1 to TRBJ1-1, with D unclear. The V gene's germline CDR1 is MNHNS and CDR2 SASEGT. The CDR3 spans 11 residues. V gave up 7 bases and J gave up 6 bases, with 9 bases separating them. The DNA of the CDR3 is TGTGCCAGCACCCCGGGGTCTGAAGCTTTCTTT. This sequence encodes CASTPGSEAFF.

The chain carries TRBV6-2 or TRBV6-3 and TRBJ2-7; D may correspond to TRBD1 or TRBD2 (5 bases each). V was clipped by 6 bases and J by 2 bases, with 20 bases between them. Germline V gene lookup returns CDR1 MNHEY and CDR2 SVGEGT. The CDR3 has 16 amino acids. CDR3 residues: CASRGFGTERAYEQYF. The CDR3 DNA reads TGTGCCAGCAGGGGATTCGGGACCGAAAGAGCCTACGAGCAGTACTTC.

In its sample, this clonotype was seen a few times. The chain is built from TRBV12-5 and TRBJ2-2; either TRBD1 or TRBD2 may supply D (5 bases each). The CDR3 length is 15 residues. In germline, CDR1 is LGHNT, CDR2 FRNRAP. The V end was cut by 2 bases, the J end by 5 bases, with 12 bases between. The CDR3 region has the DNA TGTGCTAGTGGTTTGACGGGACCGGGAACCGGGGAGCTGTTTTTT. Protein: CASGLTGPGTGELFF.